This TCR beta chain stems from a study of T cells after yellow fever vaccination. Turning to the study itself: Some fractions had low cell numbers, and these were prepared with SMART-Seq v4 Ultra Low Input. Notes on the study in general: The secondary response was weaker, and its peak arrived faster, on day 5 versus 15. It was a small share of clonotypes that appeared in both CD4 and CD8 compartments. Abundant bulk-population clonotypes could contaminate the FACS-sorted repertoires.

In TCRdb, the 5' RACE reads were re-called with MiXCR into one record per CDR3 protein. This table has more than 300,000 distinct CDR3 sequences, around a tenth appearing once. Points on this clonotype: Its antigen is still unknown.

This receptor was obtained from a young man who received the YFV17D yellow fever vaccine. The source was CD4+ T cells sorted from PBMCs, collected 45 days after the yellow fever booster vaccination.

The CDR3 nucleotides read TGCGCCAGCAGCCAAGAAGGAACGGGATCACCCCTCCACTTT. It encodes CASSQEGTGSPLHF. The chain employs TRBV4-3 and TRBJ1-6; no firm D call. Germline V gives CDR1 LGHNA, CDR2 YSLEER. The V gene lost 0 bases and the J gene lost 10 bases, with 10 bases spanning the gap. The CDR3 loop spans 14 amino acids.